These 9 T cell receptor beta chains were sequenced from one sample in a study of blood T cells in healthy people across ages. With a J-beta primer mix and a sample-barcoded 5' primer, a second PCR ran about 7 to 12 cycles. TCRdb re-analysed the 5' RACE reads in MiXCR, keeping a single row per CDR3 protein. Among about 1.5 million distinct CDR3 sequences listed, approximately 43% were seen once. The sequenced sample was blood. These receptors all stem from a woman aged 18-35 years in good health.

This clonotype was picked up a small number of times. V gene TRBV7-3 combines with J gene TRBJ2-1; D is ambiguous. The CDR3 has 15 residues. With 0 bases removed from V and 1 base from J, the gap between germline ends came to 7 bases. Per the germline V gene, CDR1 is SGHTA and CDR2 is FQGTGA. The CDR3 bases are TGTGCCAGCAGCTTAACCCCATATTCCTACAATGAGCAGTTCTTC. Translation: CASSLTPYSYNEQFF. The variable domain in full, completed from reference TRBV7-3 and TRBJ2-1, reads GAGVSQTPSNKVTEKGKYVELRCDPISGHTALYWYRQSLGQGPEFLIYFQGTGAADDSGLPNDRFFAVRPEGSVSTLKIQRTERGDSAVYLCASSLTPYSYNEQFFGPGTRLTVL.

This chain links TRBV11-2 with TRBJ2-7, with TRBD2 identical over 7 bases. This CDR3 is built from 13 residues. CDR1 is SGHAT and CDR2 is FQNNGV in the germline V gene. With 5 bases clipped from V and 6 bases from J, the junction kept 7 bases outside the gene matches. CDR3 nucleotide sequence: TGTGCCAGCAGCGGGGAGGGTTATTGCGAGCAGTACTTC. The encoded protein is CASSGEGYCEQYF.

This clonotype has more than one count but fewer than ten. The CDR3 loop is CASSQGVDGANVLTF. In nucleotides, the CDR3 is TGCGCCAGCAGCCAAGGGGTGGACGGGGCCAACGTCCTGACTTTC. The rearrangement links TRBV4-3 to TRBJ2-6; unclear D gene. Germline V gene lookup returns CDR1 LGHNA and CDR2 YSLEER. The V and J ends lost 1 base and 4 bases respectively, with 8 bases between them. The CDR3 covers 15 residues.

Only a few counts were recorded for this clonotype. The rearrangement uses TRBV7-9 and TRBJ1-1; D is uncertain. With 3 bases removed from V and 2 bases from J, the gap between germline ends came to 16 bases. The germline gives CDR1 SEHNR, CDR2 FQNEAQ (reference sequence). This CDR3 has 16 amino acids. The CDR3, as DNA: TGTGCCAGCAGCTTCGCAATGGACTCCCCTAACACTGAAGCTTTCTTT. Translated, it gives CASSFAMDSPNTEAFF.

This clonotype was seen a handful of times. J is TRBJ1-2 and V is TRBV27, with a weak D call TRBD1 (5 bases). The V gene's germline CDR1 is MNHEY and CDR2 SMNVEV (reference sequence). Trimming stripped 8 bases from V and 3 bases from J, with 10 bases between. The CDR3 length is 12 residues. DNA of the CDR3: TGTGCCAGCTGGGGGGGGGACTATGGCTACACCTTC. It yields the protein CASWGGDYGYTF.

This clonotype was seen a few times. V is TRBV20-1 and J is TRBJ2-1, with D unclear. Germline V lookup: CDR1 DFQATT, CDR2 SNEGSKA (reference sequence). Deletions cut 6 bases from V and 9 bases from J, with 12 bases between. The CDR3 is 11 amino acids. This CDR3 is CSASPPSEQFF. In DNA, the CDR3 is TGCAGTGCCTCCCCCCCCAGTGAGCAGTTCTTC.

The chain recombines TRBV6-5 with TRBJ2-2, with 10 bases lining up with TRBD2. The CDR3 is made up of 17 amino acids. CDR1 is MNHEY and CDR2 is SVGAGI in the germline V gene. Unmatched junction bases numbered 6, after V lost 0 bases and J lost 5 bases. Here the CDR3 reads CASSYSLAGVLTGELFF. The CDR3, as DNA: TGTGCCAGCAGTTACTCGCTAGCGGGAGTATTAACCGGGGAGCTGTTTTTT.

This clonotype was detected only a few times. The chain couples TRBV28 to TRBJ2-3; the D gene is possibly TRBD2 (5 bases). The germline V and J ends were trimmed by 3 bases and 2 bases, with 15 bases remaining between them. Looked up from germline, CDR1 is MDHEN and CDR2 is SYDVKM. CDR3 size: 16 residues. The CDR3 region is CASSFGGTHITDTQYF. The CDR3 coding sequence is TGTGCCAGCAGTTTCGGAGGCACACACATCACAGATACGCAGTATTTT.

The CDR3 loop reads CSARAGDVGANPEAFF. As DNA, the CDR3 is TGCAGTGCTAGAGCCGGAGACGTGGGGGCTAACCCTGAAGCTTTCTTT. The gene calls are TRBV20-1 and TRBJ1-1; a weak D match, TRBD1 (6 bases). Germline V gives CDR1 DFQATT, CDR2 SNEGSKA (reference sequence). With 1 base removed from V and 6 bases from J, the gap between germline ends came to 21 bases. The CDR3 sequence is 16 residues long.